Each of the 10 T cell receptor beta chains below was sequenced from the same sample in a study of CD8 T cells in ankylosing spondylitis (dated by TCRdb to the late 2010s). Preparation of the library involved 5' RACE. Sequencing was performed on an Illumina HiSeq 2500. The raw public reads went through TCRdb reprocessing: fastp at Q25, MiXCR clone calling, in-frame beta chains kept. All rows with the same CDR3 protein become a single entry with the most common DNA and genes. For this sample the table gives 300,000 to 400,000 distinct CDR3 sequences, of which 20% to 25% were detected only once. The ten largest clones take up about an eighth of the sample. The sequenced sample was blood, either unsorted or a sorted T cell fraction (not recorded which). The receptors stem from a male donor with ankylosing spondylitis or in good health (not recorded which).

The chain employs TRBV20-1 and TRBJ2-7, with D tentatively TRBD1 or TRBD2 (6 bases each). CDR1 and CDR2 (germline): DFQATT, SNEGSKA (reference sequence). The CDR3 is made up of 15 amino acids. The germline V and J ends were trimmed by 1 base and 5 bases, with 18 bases remaining between them. Written as DNA, the CDR3 is TGCAGTGCTAGAGGGGCCGTGGACGGGGGCCACGAGCAGTACTTC. As protein: CSARGAVDGGHEQYF.

The rearrangement uses TRBV10-2 and TRBJ2-1; D ambiguous. The ends were cut back, 0 bases at V and 15 bases at J, with 9 bases in the middle. This CDR3 spans 11 amino acids. Germline CDR1 reads WSHSY; CDR2 reads SAAADI. This chain's CDR3 is CASSESLGRFF. CDR3 DNA: TGCGCCAGCAGTGAGTCCCTAGGCCGGTTCTTC.

The J gene is TRBJ2-2, the V gene TRBV7-8; 7 bases match TRBD1. The ends lost 11 bases at V and 2 bases at J; junction bases unmatched: 2. Germline V gene data show CDR1 as SGHVS and CDR2 as FQNEAQ. The CDR3 extends over 12 amino acids. The CDR3: CAGTVNTGELFF. The CDR3 nucleotides are TGTGCCGGGACAGTAAACACCGGGGAGCTGTTTTTT.

This clonotype was counted between two and nine times. The rearrangement uses TRBV5-1 and TRBJ2-5; D remains unclear. From germline, CDR1 is SGHRS and CDR2 YFSETQ. V dropped 0 bases and J dropped 5 bases, with 11 bases sitting between them. CDR3 size: 14 residues. In DNA, the CDR3 is TGCGCCAGCAGCTTGGAGGGAATAGAGGAGACCCAGTACTTC. Translating gives CASSLEGIEETQYF.

A few counts support this clonotype. The genes are TRBV6-1 and TRBJ2-5, with a tentative D call TRBD1 (6 bases). V lost 6 bases to trimming and J lost 5 bases, with 16 bases between them. In germline, CDR1 is MNHNS, CDR2 SASEGT. The CDR3 length is 14 residues. CDR3 in DNA: TGTGCCAGCAGAGAGGACAGAAGGGGGGAGACCCAGTACTTC. This sequence encodes CASREDRRGETQYF.

This clonotype has more than one count but fewer than ten. The chain joins TRBV7-9 to TRBJ2-7; TRBD2 aligns across 8 bases. The V gene end was trimmed by 7 bases and the J gene end by 3 bases; junction bases not matched to a gene: 5. The CDR3 spans 13 residues. The germline V gene encodes CDR1 SEHNR and CDR2 FQNEAQ (reference sequence). The CDR3 nucleotides are TGTGCCAGCACCCCGGGAGGGGTCTACGAGCAGTACTTC. Its protein product is CASTPGGVYEQYF.

The table lists this clonotype with a few counts. V and J are TRBV12-3 or TRBV12-4 and TRBJ2-5; TRBD2 might be the D (6 bases). The CDR3 sequence is 13 residues long. V lost 6 bases and J 3 bases, leaving 11 bases between the germline ends. The CDR3 protein is CASSSTSEETQYF. For the CDR3, the DNA is TGTGCCAGCAGCTCGACTAGTGAAGAGACCCAGTACTTC.

This clonotype has only a few counts. The genes are TRBV29-1 and TRBJ1-1; possible D gene TRBD1, 6 bases. The CDR3 is 12 amino acids. With 7 bases removed from V and 8 bases from J, the gap between germline ends came to 17 bases. The V gene's germline CDR1 is SQVTM and CDR2 ANQGSEA. The CDR3 is CSARGAGREAFF. In nucleotides, the CDR3 is TGCAGCGCCCGGGGGGCGGGCAGGGAAGCTTTCTTT.

In this sample, this clonotype turned up a few times. The chain couples TRBV4-2 to TRBJ2-1; D possibly corresponds to TRBD2 (6 bases). This CDR3 contains 13 residues. Trimming took off 0 bases at V and 8 bases at J, with 8 bases between the two ends. Germline V gene data show CDR1 as LGHNA and CDR2 as YNFKEQ. DNA for the CDR3: TGTGCCAGCAGCCAAGATTGGAGGGATGAGCAGTTCTTC. Its translation: CASSQDWRDEQFF.

The chain has TRBV6-1 and TRBJ2-3; D not resolved. The germline V gene has CDR1 MNHNS and CDR2 SASEGT. The CDR3 totals 18 residues. V was clipped by 5 bases and J by 2 bases, with 23 bases between them. The DNA of the CDR3 is TGTGCCAGCAGTCAGATATACCCGACCGACCCTGACACAGATACGCAGTATTTT. It is translated as CASSQIYPTDPDTDTQYF.